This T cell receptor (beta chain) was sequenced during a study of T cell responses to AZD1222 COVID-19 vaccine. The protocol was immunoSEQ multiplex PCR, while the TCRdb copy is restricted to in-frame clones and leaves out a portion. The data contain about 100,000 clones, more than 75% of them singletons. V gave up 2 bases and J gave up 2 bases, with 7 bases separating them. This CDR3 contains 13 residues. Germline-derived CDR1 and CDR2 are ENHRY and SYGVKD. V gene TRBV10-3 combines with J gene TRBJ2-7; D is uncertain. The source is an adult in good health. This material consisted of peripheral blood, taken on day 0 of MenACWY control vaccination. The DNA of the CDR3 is TGTGCCATCAGTGAGAGGCAACCCTACGAGCAGTACTTC. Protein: CAISERQPYEQYF.